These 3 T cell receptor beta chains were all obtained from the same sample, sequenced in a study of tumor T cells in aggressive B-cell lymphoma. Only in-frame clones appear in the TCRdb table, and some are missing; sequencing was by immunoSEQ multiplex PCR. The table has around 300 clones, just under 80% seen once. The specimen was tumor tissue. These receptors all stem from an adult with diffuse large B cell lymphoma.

The CDR3 DNA reads as TGTGCCATCAGCCGGGGCAGGGGGCGTCACGAGCAGTACTTC. Translation: CAISRGRGRHEQYF. The chain carries TRBV10-3 and TRBJ2-7; 8 nucleotides align to TRBD1. Looked up from germline, CDR1 is ENHRY and CDR2 is SYGVKD. This CDR3 has 14 amino acids. Trimming took 6 bases from V and 5 from J; bases not matched to a gene: 9.

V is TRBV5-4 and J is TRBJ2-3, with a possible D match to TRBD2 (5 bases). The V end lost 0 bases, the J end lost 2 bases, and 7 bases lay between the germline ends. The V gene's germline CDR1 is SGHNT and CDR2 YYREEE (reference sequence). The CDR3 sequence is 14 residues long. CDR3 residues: CASSLERSTDTQYF. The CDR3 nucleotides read TGTGCCAGCAGCTTGGAGCGGTCCACAGATACGCAGTATTTT. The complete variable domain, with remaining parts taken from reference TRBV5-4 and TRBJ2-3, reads ETGVTQSPTHLIKTRGQQVTLRCSSQSGHNTVSWYQQALGQGPQFIFQYYREEENGRGNFPPRFSGLQFPNYSSELNVNALELDDSALYLCASSLERSTDTQYFGPGTRLTVL.

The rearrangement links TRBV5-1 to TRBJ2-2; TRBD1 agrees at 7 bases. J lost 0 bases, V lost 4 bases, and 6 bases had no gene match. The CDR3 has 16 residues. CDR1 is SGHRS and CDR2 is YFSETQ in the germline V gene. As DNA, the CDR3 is TGCGCCAGCAGCCCCTCAGGGACAGCGAACACCGGGGAGCTGTTTTTT. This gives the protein CASSPSGTANTGELFF.